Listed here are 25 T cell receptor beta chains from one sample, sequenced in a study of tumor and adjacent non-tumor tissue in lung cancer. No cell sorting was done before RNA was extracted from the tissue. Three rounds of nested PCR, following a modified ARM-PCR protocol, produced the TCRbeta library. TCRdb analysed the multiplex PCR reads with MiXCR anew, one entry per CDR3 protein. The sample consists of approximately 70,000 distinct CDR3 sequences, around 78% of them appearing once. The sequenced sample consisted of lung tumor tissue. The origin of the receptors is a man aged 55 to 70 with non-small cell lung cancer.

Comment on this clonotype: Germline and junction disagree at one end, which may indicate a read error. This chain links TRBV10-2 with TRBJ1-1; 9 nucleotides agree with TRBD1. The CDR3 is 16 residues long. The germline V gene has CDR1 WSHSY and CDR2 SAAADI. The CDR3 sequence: CASRNRGLTEDTEAFF. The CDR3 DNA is TGCGCTAGCAGGAACAGGGGGCTGACCGAGGACACTGAAGCTTTCTTT.

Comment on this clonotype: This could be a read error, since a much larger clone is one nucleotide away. This CDR3 is CSVLKVATGGEQYF. CDR3 nucleotide sequence: TGCAGTGTCCTCAAAGTCGCTACAGGGGGCGAGCAGTACTTC. The chain links TRBV20-1 to TRBJ2-7; 8 nucleotides align to TRBD1. The CDR3 is 14 amino acids. The trim removed 7 bases at V and 6 bases at J, leaving 14 bases unmatched. The V gene's germline CDR1 is DFQATT and CDR2 SNEGSKA (reference sequence).

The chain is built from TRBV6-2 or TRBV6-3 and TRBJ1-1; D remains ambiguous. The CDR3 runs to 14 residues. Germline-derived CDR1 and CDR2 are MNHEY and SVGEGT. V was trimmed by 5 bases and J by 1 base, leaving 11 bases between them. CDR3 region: CASSRTVGNTEAFF. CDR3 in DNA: TGTGCCAGCAGTCGGACGGTGGGGAACACTGAAGCTTTCTTT.

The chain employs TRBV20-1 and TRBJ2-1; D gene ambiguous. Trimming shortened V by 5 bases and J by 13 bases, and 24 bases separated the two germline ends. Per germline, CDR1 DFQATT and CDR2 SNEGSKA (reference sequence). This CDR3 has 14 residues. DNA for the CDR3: TGCAGTGCTGAGAAGGATGTTTTAGCCACAGACCAGTTCTTC. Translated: CSAEKDVLATDQFF.

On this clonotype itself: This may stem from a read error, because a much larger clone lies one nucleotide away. The CDR3 sequence: CASSLEDEHYF. The CDR3, as DNA: TGTGCCAGCAGCTTAGAGGACGAGCACTACTTC. V usage is TRBV7-8 and J usage is TRBJ2-7; D call uncertain. CDR1 and CDR2 (germline): SGHVS, FQNEAQ. The CDR3 consists of 11 residues.

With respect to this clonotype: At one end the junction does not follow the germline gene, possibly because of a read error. The CDR3 DNA follows: TGCAGTGGTAGACCCCTGCGGAAGGTTACCTACAATGAGCAGTTCTTC. Translation gives CSGRPLRKVTYNEQFF. The V gene is TRBV20-1, the J gene TRBJ2-1; no firm D call. Germline CDR1 and CDR2: DFQATT and SNEGSKA (reference sequence). The CDR3 runs 16 residues.

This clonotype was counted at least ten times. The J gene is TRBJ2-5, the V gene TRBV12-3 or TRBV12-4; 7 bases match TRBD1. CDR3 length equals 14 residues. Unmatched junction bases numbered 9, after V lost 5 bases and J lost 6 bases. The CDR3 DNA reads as TGTGCCAGCAGTCCAACAGGGGTCGTAAAGACCCAGTACTTC. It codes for CASSPTGVVKTQYF.

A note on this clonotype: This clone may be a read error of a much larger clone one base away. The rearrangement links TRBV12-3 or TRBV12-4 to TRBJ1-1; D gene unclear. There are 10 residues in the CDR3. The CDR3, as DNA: TGTACCAGCAGTCTTTTGAGGGCTTTCTTT. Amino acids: CTSSLLRAFF.

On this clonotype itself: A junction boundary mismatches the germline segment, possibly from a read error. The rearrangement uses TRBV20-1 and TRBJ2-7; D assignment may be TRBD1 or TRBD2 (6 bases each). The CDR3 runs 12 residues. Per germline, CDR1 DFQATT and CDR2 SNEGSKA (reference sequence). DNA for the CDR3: TGCAGTGCTAGTCGGGGGCCTGACGAGCACCACTTC. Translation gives CSASRGPDEHHF.

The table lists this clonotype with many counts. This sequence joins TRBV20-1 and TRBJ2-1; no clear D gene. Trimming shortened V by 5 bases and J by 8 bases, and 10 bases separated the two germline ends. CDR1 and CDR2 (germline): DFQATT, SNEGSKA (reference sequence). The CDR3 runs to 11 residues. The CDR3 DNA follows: TGCAGTGCTCAAATCGGCGATGAGCAGTTCTTC. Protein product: CSAQIGDEQFF.

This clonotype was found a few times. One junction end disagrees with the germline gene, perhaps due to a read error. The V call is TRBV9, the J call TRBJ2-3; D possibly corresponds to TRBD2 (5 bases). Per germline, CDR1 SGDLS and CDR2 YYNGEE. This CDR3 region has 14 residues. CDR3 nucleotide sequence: TGTACCAGCACCACTAGTGGGAGAATGGATACGCAGTATTTT. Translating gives CTSTTSGRMDTQYF.

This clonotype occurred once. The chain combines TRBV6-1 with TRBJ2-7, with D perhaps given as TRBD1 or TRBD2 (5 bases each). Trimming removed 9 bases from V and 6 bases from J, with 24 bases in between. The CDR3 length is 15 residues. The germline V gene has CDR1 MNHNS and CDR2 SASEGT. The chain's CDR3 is CASKYASRNQGEQYF. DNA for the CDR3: TGTGCCAGTAAGTATGCTAGCAGGAACCAGGGCGAGCAGTACTTC.

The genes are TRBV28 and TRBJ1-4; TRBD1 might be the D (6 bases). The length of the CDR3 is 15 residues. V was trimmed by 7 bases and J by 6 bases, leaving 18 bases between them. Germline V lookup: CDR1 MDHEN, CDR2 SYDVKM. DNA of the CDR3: TGTGCCAGCACCATCGAGGGGGACATTGATGAAAAACTGTTTTTT. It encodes CASTIEGDIDEKLFF.

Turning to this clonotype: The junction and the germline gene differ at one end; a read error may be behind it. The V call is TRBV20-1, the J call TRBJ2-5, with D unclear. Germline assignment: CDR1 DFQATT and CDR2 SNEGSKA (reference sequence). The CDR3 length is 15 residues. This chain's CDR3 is CSAREPGSYQESQYF. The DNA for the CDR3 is TGCAGTGCTAGAGAGCCTGGGTCCTACCAAGAGTCCCAGTACTTC.

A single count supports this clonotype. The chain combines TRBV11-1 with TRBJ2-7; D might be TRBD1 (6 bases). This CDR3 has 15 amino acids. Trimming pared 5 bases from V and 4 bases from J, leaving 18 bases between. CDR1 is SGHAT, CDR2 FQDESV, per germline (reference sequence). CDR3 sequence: CASSALDRAQYEQYF. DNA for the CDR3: TGTGCCAGCAGCGCCTTGGACAGAGCCCAGTACGAGCAGTACTTC.

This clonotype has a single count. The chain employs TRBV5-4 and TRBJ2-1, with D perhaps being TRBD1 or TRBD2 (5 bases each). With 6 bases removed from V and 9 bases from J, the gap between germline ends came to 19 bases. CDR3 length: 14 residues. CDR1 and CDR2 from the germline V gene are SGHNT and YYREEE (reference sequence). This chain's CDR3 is CASNWGRGRSEQFF. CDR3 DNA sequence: TGTGCCAGCAACTGGGGTAGGGGACGTTCTGAGCAGTTCTTC.

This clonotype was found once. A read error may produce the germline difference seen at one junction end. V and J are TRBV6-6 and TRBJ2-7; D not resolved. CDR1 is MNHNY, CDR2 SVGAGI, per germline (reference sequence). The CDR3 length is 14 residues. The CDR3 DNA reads TGTGCCAGCAGTTCCAGTCCGAAAGGTTACAAGCACTACTTC. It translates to CASSSSPKGYKHYF.

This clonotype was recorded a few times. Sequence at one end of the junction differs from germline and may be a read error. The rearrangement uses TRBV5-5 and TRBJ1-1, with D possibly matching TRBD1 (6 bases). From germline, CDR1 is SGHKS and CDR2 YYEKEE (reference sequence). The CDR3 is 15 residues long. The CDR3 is CASTYRDTWNIEAFF. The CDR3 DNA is TGTGCCAGCACCTACCGGGACACCTGGAACATTGAAGCTTTCTTT. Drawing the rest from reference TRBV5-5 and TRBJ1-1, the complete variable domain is DAGVTQSPTHLIKTRGQQVTLRCSPISGHKSVSWYQQVLGQGPQFIFQYYEKEERGRGNFPDRFSARQFPNYSSELNVNALLLGDSALYLCASTYRDTWNIEAFFGQGTRLTVV.

DNA for the CDR3: TGTGCCATCAGTGAACATGGGACTAGCGGGAGTGACTCTGGTCCCAACGTCCTGACTTTC. Protein sequence: CAISEHGTSGSDSGPNVLTF. V usage is TRBV10-3 and J usage is TRBJ2-6; 14 bases map to TRBD2. The germline V gene has CDR1 ENHRY and CDR2 SYGVKD. This CDR3 is built from 20 residues. The J segment lost 8 bases and the V segment lost 3 bases, leaving 15 bases of the junction unmatched.

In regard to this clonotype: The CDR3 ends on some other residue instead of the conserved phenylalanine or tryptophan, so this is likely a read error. The CDR3 DNA sequence: TGCAGCGTTGCGGGACAGCTGCGCAAGTACGAGCAGTACTTA. Its translation: CSVAGQLRKYEQYL. The chain has TRBV29-1 and TRBJ2-7; 7 nucleotides agree with TRBD1. The CDR3 totals 14 residues. In germline, CDR1 is SQVTM, CDR2 ANQGSEA. V dropped 4 bases and J dropped 4; count of bases not matched to a gene: 10.

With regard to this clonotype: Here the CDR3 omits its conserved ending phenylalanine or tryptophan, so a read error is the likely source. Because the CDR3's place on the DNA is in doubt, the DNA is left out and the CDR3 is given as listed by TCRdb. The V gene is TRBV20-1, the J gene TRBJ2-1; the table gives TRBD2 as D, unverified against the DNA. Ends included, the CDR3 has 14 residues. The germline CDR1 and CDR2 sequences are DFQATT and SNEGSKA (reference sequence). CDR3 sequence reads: CSEDGRDKLNEKLL.

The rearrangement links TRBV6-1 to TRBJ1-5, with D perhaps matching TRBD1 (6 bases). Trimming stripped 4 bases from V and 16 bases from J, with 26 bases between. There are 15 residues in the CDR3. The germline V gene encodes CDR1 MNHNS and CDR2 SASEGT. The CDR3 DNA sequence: TGTGCCAGCAGTGGAACGGCGACTGCCTGGGGGCCCCTTCATTTT. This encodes CASSGTATAWGPLHF.

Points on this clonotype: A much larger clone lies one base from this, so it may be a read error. The CDR3 reads CASTGQGYNEQFF. The CDR3 coding sequence is TGTGCCAGCACGGGTCAGGGGTACAATGAGCAGTTCTTC. The chain has TRBV24-1 and TRBJ2-1; weak D call: TRBD1 (6 bases). Trimming cost V 11 bases and J 4 bases, with 14 bases left between them. CDR1 KGHDR and CDR2 SFDVKD come from the germline V gene. The CDR3 has 13 amino acids.

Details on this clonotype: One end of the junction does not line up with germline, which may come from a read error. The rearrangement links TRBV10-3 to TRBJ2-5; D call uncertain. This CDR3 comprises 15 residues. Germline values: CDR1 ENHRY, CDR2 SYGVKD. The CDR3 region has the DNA TGTACCATCAGTGACGAGCTAGGCAAAGAAGAGACCCAGTACTTC. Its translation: CTISDELGKEETQYF.

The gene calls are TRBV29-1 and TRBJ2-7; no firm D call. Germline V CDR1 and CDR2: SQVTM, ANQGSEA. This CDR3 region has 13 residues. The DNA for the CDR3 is TGCACCGTCGCCCATGGACGGAACTACGAGCAGTACTTC. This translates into CTVAHGRNYEQYF.